The 25 T cell receptor beta chains reported below all come from one sample, sequenced in a study of OX40 agonist ivuxolimab in advanced cancers. The library was prepared using the immunoSEQ multiplex PCR assay. Drawn from immuneACCESS, this table holds only the in-frame rearrangements with V and J called that TCRdb kept. Clones are partly lost; checked studies trace under half to an unresolved V gene and leave the rest unexplained. This sample gives approximately 98,000 clones in total; around 80% of them show up just once. The ten largest make up roughly 5.4% of the sample. The sequencing used CD4+ or CD8+ T cells sorted from blood, collected in a trial of the OX40 agonist ivuxolimab. The source of these receptors is an adult with an advanced solid tumor such as melanoma, head and neck, liver or kidney cancer.

The chain combines TRBV9 with TRBJ1-2, with D perhaps matching TRBD1 (6 bases). The CDR3 contains 15 residues. Per the germline V gene, CDR1 is SGDLS and CDR2 is YYNGEE. The V end lost 3 bases, the J end lost 1 base, and 13 bases lay between the germline ends. CDR3 DNA: TGTGCCAGCAGCGAGGGGGACCATCTTAACTATGGCTACACCTTC. Residues: CASSEGDHLNYGYTF.

This clone appeared once. Its ends do not fully match the called genes, so a read error is possible. At the DNA level, this CDR3 is encoded by other sequences in the same sample as well. This chain connects TRBV5-1 to TRBJ1-1; a possible D gene is TRBD1 (5 bases). Looked up from germline, CDR1 is SGHRS and CDR2 is YFSETQ. The CDR3 length is 13 residues. CDR3 in amino acids: CASAPGVGTEAFF. The CDR3 coding sequence is TGCGCCAGCGCTCCCGGGGTAGGGACTGAAGCCTTCTTT.

The rearrangement links TRBV7-6 to TRBJ2-7; 10 positions agree with TRBD1. The CDR3 is 18 residues long. Germline CDR1 SGHVS, CDR2 FNYEAQ. V lost 4 bases to trimming and J lost 1 base; unmatched junction nucleotides: 13. CDR3 DNA: TGTGCCAGCAGCTCCGGACAGGGGGGTAGTTGGGGATCCTACGAGCAGTACTTC. Its protein product is CASSSGQGGSWGSYEQYF.

This chain links TRBV4-3 with TRBJ2-3; TRBD1 or TRBD2 may be the D gene (6 bases each). Germline V CDR1 and CDR2: LGHNA, YSLEER. The CDR3 runs to 15 residues. V was shortened by 3 bases and J by 3 bases, with 13 bases between the two germline ends. This CDR3 reads CASSHEGGGTDTQYF. For the CDR3, the DNA is TGCGCCAGCAGCCACGAGGGGGGCGGGACAGATACGCAGTATTTT.

The chain links TRBV29-1 to TRBJ1-1; D not resolved. Trimming stripped 4 bases from V and 0 bases from J, with 9 bases between. The CDR3 is 13 amino acids. The germline V gene has CDR1 SQVTM and CDR2 ANQGSEA. The CDR3 nucleotides are TGCAGCGTTGTGCGCGGGTTGAACACTGAAGCTTTCTTT. This translates into CSVVRGLNTEAFF.

V is TRBV4-1 and J is TRBJ1-5; D might be TRBD1 (5 bases). The CDR3 contains 18 residues. Germline V gene lookup returns CDR1 MGHRA and CDR2 YSYEKL. Trimming removed 0 bases from V and 0 bases from J, with 15 bases in between. The CDR3 here is CASSQEGKWGDSNQPQHF. The DNA for the CDR3 is TGCGCCAGCAGCCAAGAAGGAAAGTGGGGCGATAGCAATCAGCCCCAGCATTTT.

The V gene is TRBV4-2, the J gene TRBJ1-3; D remains ambiguous. Trimming removed 0 bases from V and 1 base from J, with 7 bases in between. The CDR3 spans 15 residues. Germline V gives CDR1 LGHNA, CDR2 YNFKEQ. The CDR3 nucleotides are TGTGCCAGCAGCCAAGATACGGGGTCTGGAAACACCATATATTTT. Translating gives CASSQDTGSGNTIYF.

The chain is built from TRBV4-1 and TRBJ2-1; 8 positions agree with TRBD2. This CDR3 has 18 amino acids. Germline V CDR1 and CDR2: MGHRA, YSYEKL. Unmatched junction bases numbered 13, after V lost 1 base and J lost 5 bases. The CDR3 coding sequence is TGCGCCAGCAGCCAAGGCCGACGAGCGGGGGAGCCTCACAATGAGCAGTTCTTC. It codes for CASSQGRRAGEPHNEQFF.

Worth noting for this clone: Other DNA sequences of this sample code for an identical CDR3. This chain links TRBV7-2 with TRBJ2-7, with 8 bases identical to TRBD2. The CDR3 consists of 16 residues. In germline, CDR1 is SGHTA, CDR2 FQGNSA. The V and J ends lost 5 bases and 2 bases, in that order; junction bases with no gene match: 11. This CDR3 is CASSLFGLAEAYEQYF. In DNA form, the CDR3 reads TGTGCCAGCAGCCTCTTCGGACTAGCAGAGGCCTACGAGCAGTACTTC.

This clone has only one observation. The chain carries TRBV5-5 and TRBJ2-7; 8 bases agree with TRBD2. The CDR3 totals 14 residues. Germline V gene data show CDR1 as SGHKS and CDR2 as YYEKEE (reference sequence). J gave up 5 bases and V 3 bases, and 7 bases lay outside the gene matches. The CDR3 nucleotides read TGTGCCAGCAGCTCGGTAGCGGGGAAGAACGAGCAGTACTTC. Amino acids: CASSSVAGKNEQYF.

The chain couples TRBV19 to TRBJ2-2; D may be TRBD1 (6 bases). The germline V and J ends were trimmed by 8 bases and 3 bases, with 19 bases remaining between them. From germline, CDR1 is LNHDA and CDR2 SQIVND (reference sequence). The CDR3 sequence is 16 residues long. As DNA, the CDR3 is TGTGCCAGTTACACCGGGACACTAAAGTACACCGGGGAGCTGTTTTTT. Translated, it gives CASYTGTLKYTGELFF.

The chain recombines TRBV5-1 with TRBJ2-5; either TRBD1 or TRBD2 may fit D (5 bases each). The DNA end favors TRBJ2-7, so the J call may be wrong. This CDR3 spans 14 amino acids. Germline CDR1 SGHRS, CDR2 YFSETQ. The CDR3 here is CASSLVDSGSEQYF. CDR3 sequence (DNA): TGCGCCAGCAGCTTGGTCGATTCAGGGAGCGAGCAGTACTTC.

The chain links TRBV6-5 to TRBJ1-1; 7 bases fit TRBD1. The CDR3 is made up of 14 amino acids. Germline trimming cut 4 bases from V and 4 bases from J; bases unmatched to any gene: 6. Germline V gene sequence: CDR1 MNHEY, CDR2 SVGAGI. The CDR3 DNA is TGTGCCAGCAGTTCCACAACAGGGGTCACTGAAGCTTTCTTT. It codes for CASSSTTGVTEAFF.

The chain carries TRBV7-6 and TRBJ1-6; D unresolved. CDR3 size: 12 residues. Germline values: CDR1 SGHVS, CDR2 FNYEAQ. Trimming cost V 1 base and J 6 bases, with 1 base left between them. This CDR3 reads CASSLVNSPLHF. The CDR3 DNA follows: TGTGCCAGCAGCTTAGTTAATTCACCCCTCCACTTT.

The chain has TRBV6-5 and TRBJ2-7, with TRBD2 matching 7 bases. The germline CDR1 and CDR2 sequences are MNHEY and SVGAGI. The CDR3 covers 15 residues. With 7 bases clipped from V and 0 bases from J, the junction kept 9 bases outside the gene matches. CDR3 DNA sequence: TGTGCCAGCATCCCCCCCGGGGGGAGCTCCTACGAGCAGTACTTC. Protein product: CASIPPGGSSYEQYF.

V and J are TRBV6-1 and TRBJ1-1; no reliable D call. Germline V gene data show CDR1 as MNHNS and CDR2 as SASEGT. There are 14 residues in the CDR3. The V end lost 6 bases, the J end lost 1 base, and 12 bases lay between the germline ends. DNA for the CDR3: TGTGCCAGCAGCGGTCGGGGTCCGAACACTGAAGCTTTCTTT. It encodes CASSGRGPNTEAFF.

The chain couples TRBV7-2 to TRBJ2-7, with D hard to call. Germline-derived CDR1 and CDR2 are SGHTA and FQGNSA. Trimming stripped 7 bases from V and 5 bases from J, with 9 bases between. CDR3 length: 11 residues. In DNA, the CDR3 is TGTGCCAGCACCTTCGTCCACGAGCAGTACTTC. Amino acid sequence: CASTFVHEQYF.

This clone was detected only a few times. The gene calls are TRBV6-5 and TRBJ2-5, with D maybe TRBD1 (5 bases). Trimming removed 6 bases from V and 4 bases from J, with 15 bases in between. The germline CDR1 and CDR2 sequences are MNHEY and SVGAGI. This CDR3 is built from 14 residues. The CDR3 here is CASSAWQGAETQYF. The CDR3 region has the DNA TGTGCCAGCAGCGCCTGGCAGGGTGCAGAGACCCAGTACTTC.

The chain combines TRBV21-1 with TRBJ2-3. TRBV21-1 is deemed a pseudogene. The CDR3 has 17 amino acids. CDR3 loop: CASSKEVPADSTDTQYF. CDR3 nucleotides: TGTGCCAGCAGCAAAGAGGTCCCGGCCGACAGCACAGATACGCAGTATTTT.

The gene calls are TRBV27 and TRBJ2-7; TRBD1 aligns across 8 bases. The CDR3 is 14 amino acids. The V and J ends lost 5 bases and 3 bases, in that order; junction bases with no gene match: 6. Germline V gene data show CDR1 as MNHEY and CDR2 as SMNVEV (reference sequence). The CDR3 is CASSPRQGLYEQYF. The CDR3 DNA reads TGTGCCAGCAGTCCCCGACAGGGGCTCTACGAGCAGTACTTC.

CDR3 DNA: TGTGCCAGCAGCTTGGTTTCAGGCAGCTCCTACGAGCAGTACTTC. Its translation: CASSLVSGSSYEQYF. V is TRBV5-8 and J is TRBJ2-7; D not resolved. Trimming removed 0 bases from V and 0 bases from J, with 10 bases in between. The germline V gene has CDR1 SGHTS and CDR2 YDEGEE. This CDR3 is built from 15 residues.

This clone was observed a single time. The chain has TRBV7-9 and TRBJ2-2; D call uncertain. The CDR3 runs 15 residues. Germline CDR1 SEHNR, CDR2 FQNEAQ (reference sequence). Deletions cut 0 bases from V and 2 bases from J, with 7 bases between. For the CDR3, the DNA is TGTGCCAGCAGCTTAGCTCTAACAAACACCGGGGAGCTGTTTTTT. Its translation: CASSLALTNTGELFF. Based on the CDR3 plus reference TRBV7-9 and TRBJ2-2, the full variable domain is DTGVSQNPRHKITKRGQNVTFRCDPISEHNRLYWYRQTLGQGPEFLTYFQNEAQLEKSRLLSDRFSAERPKGSFSTLEIQRTEQGDSAMYLCASSLALTNTGELFFGEGSRLTVL.

The chain links TRBV2 to TRBJ2-2; maybe TRBD1 (5 bases). Germline V gene lookup returns CDR1 SNHLY and CDR2 FYNNEI. Trimming left V 7 bases short and J 5 bases short, with 20 bases between. The CDR3 length is 16 residues. The CDR3 spells CASTLMAGLRTGELFF. In DNA, the CDR3 is TGTGCCAGCACCCTAATGGCAGGGCTGAGGACCGGGGAGCTGTTTTTT.

The chain has TRBV5-6 and TRBJ2-1; D is unclear. The CDR3 has 11 amino acids. The ends were cut back, 5 bases at V and 12 bases at J, with 12 bases in the middle. Germline CDR1 SGHDT, CDR2 YYEEEE. Here the CDR3 reads CASSTPAAQFF. The CDR3, as DNA: TGTGCCAGCAGTACCCCCGCGGCGCAGTTCTTC.

As concerns this clone: Other nucleotide sequences from this sample produce the same CDR3. J is TRBJ2-3 and V is TRBV7-9; D not certain. There are 12 residues in the CDR3. The V and J ends lost 2 bases and 0 bases respectively, with 0 bases between them. The germline V gene has CDR1 SEHNR and CDR2 FQNEAQ (reference sequence). The CDR3 nucleotides read TGTGCCAGCAGCTTAAGCACAGATACGCAGTATTTT. This gives the protein CASSLSTDTQYF.